Given below is one T cell receptor beta chain in context. Germline V gene data show CDR1 as SEHNR and CDR2 as FQNEAQ (reference sequence). Trimming took off 0 bases at V and 3 bases at J, with 8 bases between the two ends. This CDR3 contains 14 residues. Authors' analysis steps: Amplification of reference gene primers was used by the study to estimate nucleated cell counts. This table comes from immunoSEQ multiplex PCR, and its TCRdb copy is limited to in-frame clones, with some not included. Clone size and V and J calls were adopted from that table, with D and trimming inferred from the DNA. The sample yields some 150,000 clones, less than 85% seen once. This entry comes from a study of blood T cell repertoires in COVID-19. Study at large: Some COVID-19 samples were acute and others convalescent; all came from the United States, Italy and Spain. Nucleic acid was either cDNA or gDNA, and it came from T cells, B-cell-depleted T cells, or PBMCs.

The sequencing input was peripheral blood. This TCR came from an elderly woman in a cohort sampled during active or convalescent COVID-19. This chain connects TRBV7-9 to TRBJ1-1; D is undetermined. CDR3 in DNA: TGTGCCAGCAGCTTAGCGGGGAGGGACACTGAAGCTTTCTTT. It specifies CASSLAGRDTEAFF.